A selection of T cell receptor beta chains follows, all from one sample in a study of blood T cell repertoires in COVID-19. Clones were sequenced by immunoSEQ multiplex PCR, and TCRdb holds only the in-frame ones, with some missing. The sample yields fewer than 150,000 clones, 70% to 85% seen once. The specimen sequenced was PBMCs or T cells enriched from blood (not recorded which). Receptor source: a woman in her late teens or twenties who had been exposed to COVID-19. Both conserved end residues are part of each CDR3.

cdr3_aa: CASGLEGTGSTEAFF; j_call: TRBJ1-1; v_call: TRBV12-5
cdr3_aa: CASSSAGAGYNEQFF; j_call: TRBJ2-1; v_call: TRBV6-2/TRBV6-3
cdr3_aa: CASSPPLSSYEQYF; j_call: TRBJ2-7; v_call: TRBV18
cdr3_aa: CASSKYRANQPQHF; j_call: TRBJ1-5; v_call: TRBV2
cdr3_aa: CASSQLAVVEETQYF; j_call: TRBJ2-5; v_call: TRBV7-2
cdr3_aa: CASSLSGTYYGYTF; j_call: TRBJ1-2; v_call: TRBV28
cdr3_aa: CASSPPGGKTDTQYF; j_call: TRBJ2-3; v_call: TRBV28
cdr3_aa: CASSQDSGSSYEQYF; j_call: TRBJ2-7; v_call: TRBV3-1/TRBV3-2
cdr3_aa: CAWGIGTSGRALYEQYF; j_call: TRBJ2-7; v_call: TRBV30
cdr3_aa: CASSFRTARTDTQYF; j_call: TRBJ2-3; v_call: TRBV27
cdr3_aa: CASRYQGAYSNQPQHF; j_call: TRBJ1-5; v_call: TRBV28
cdr3_aa: CASSSTGEGSPLHF; j_call: TRBJ1-6; v_call: TRBV6-5
cdr3_aa: CASSGRGTGGPTDTQYF; j_call: TRBJ2-3; v_call: TRBV6-1
cdr3_aa: CASSSQLAARTDTQYF; j_call: TRBJ2-3; v_call: TRBV11-2
cdr3_aa: CASSIAGGAYNEQFF; j_call: TRBJ2-1; v_call: TRBV7-6
cdr3_aa: CASSYSGGETQYF; j_call: TRBJ2-5; v_call: TRBV6-2/TRBV6-3
cdr3_aa: CASSTTRLAGGSYNEQFF; j_call: TRBJ2-1; v_call: TRBV2
cdr3_aa: CASSIGSSGSSDTQYF; j_call: TRBJ2-3; v_call: TRBV19
cdr3_aa: CASSQTGFFDEQFF; j_call: TRBJ2-1; v_call: TRBV7-2
cdr3_aa: CASSDPGTGAGNTIYF; j_call: TRBJ1-3; v_call: TRBV11-1